This TCR beta chain was recovered during a study of cytomegalovirus exposure and HLA in healthy donors. As to this clone: Antigen specificity is unknown.

Germline values: CDR1 SQVTM, CDR2 ANQGSEA. The CDR3 has 12 amino acids. The ends were cut back, 4 bases at V and 6 bases at J, with 12 bases in the middle. Notes on the study in general: Later analysis associated a missense DCLRE1C variant with TCR beta V- and J-gene trimming. Investigators reported 164 TCR beta chains as tied to cytomegalovirus.

Primers included in the PCR were 60 Vbeta and 13 Jbeta primers. Profiling relied on immunoSEQ multiplex PCR, and the TCRdb table lists in-frame clones only, not all of them. The sample lists about 140,000 clones; around four fifths were seen once. V is TRBV29-1 and J is TRBJ1-1; weak D call: TRBD1 (5 bases). Source material: PBMCs. The receptor was derived from a male donor in good health and CMV-seropositive. The CDR3 loop reads CSVGQIGPEAFF. CDR3 coding DNA: TGCAGCGTTGGACAGATCGGCCCTGAAGCTTTCTTT. Supplemented by reference TRBV29-1 and TRBJ1-1, the full variable domain reads SAVISQKPSRDICQRGTSLTIQCQVDSQVTMMFWYRQQPGQSLTLIATANQGSEATYESGFVIDKFPISRPNLTFSTLTVSNMSPEDSSIYLCSVGQIGPEAFFGQGTRLTVV.